The 21 T cell receptor beta chains below were found in one sample sequenced in a study of molecular identifiers for immune sequencing clone quantification (dated by TCRdb to 2017 to 2018). The library was prepared using PCR. Sequenced on an Illumina HiSeq 4000. The raw public reads went through TCRdb reprocessing: fastp at Q25, MiXCR clone calling, in-frame beta chains kept. Each CDR3 protein gets just one entry, which takes the most common genes and DNA from the rows behind it. The sample records 250,000 to 350,000 distinct CDR3 sequences, about a fifth of which are singletons. 0.75% to 0.85% of the sample is in the top ten clones. What was sequenced was naive CD8+ T cells from blood, with Jurkat cell RNA spiked in. The sample's cell subset or site label is to be understood as: FACS-sorted CD8+CD4-CCR7+CD45RA+ naive T cells. Receptors originate from a human donor in good health. Some libraries in this study had Jurkat cell RNA spiked in.

This clonotype was observed at least ten times. The chain joins TRBV29-1 to TRBJ2-7; 11 positions match TRBD1. This CDR3 has 13 residues. J was trimmed by 9 bases and V by 4 bases; bases with no gene match: 8. Per germline, CDR1 SQVTM and CDR2 ANQGSEA. CDR3 loop: CSVVRTGGDWQYF. In nucleotides, the CDR3 is TGCAGCGTTGTTAGGACAGGGGGCGACTGGCAGTACTTC.

This clonotype has at least ten counts. The chain combines TRBV20-1 with TRBJ1-3; no firm D call. CDR1 is DFQATT and CDR2 is SNEGSKA in the germline V gene (reference sequence). CDR3 length: 15 residues. The V end lost 3 bases, the J end lost 0 bases, and 12 bases lay between the germline ends. The CDR3 region is CSARDLLFSGNTIYF. The DNA for the CDR3 is TGCAGTGCTAGGGATCTTCTTTTCTCTGGAAACACCATATATTTT.

Concerning this clonotype: The junction departs from the called germline gene at one end, perhaps through a read error. The V and J genes are TRBV27 and TRBJ1-1; TRBD1 matches at 8 bases. The CDR3 loop spans 15 amino acids. Germline CDR1 reads MNHEY; CDR2 reads SMNVEV (reference sequence). Written as DNA, the CDR3 is TGTGCCAGCAGTTTATCATGGACAGGGAACACTGAAGCTTCCTTT. It translates to CASSLSWTGNTEASF.

At least ten counts were recorded for this clonotype. This rearrangement joins TRBV25-1 to TRBJ2-3; D unresolved. Germline V gene sequence: CDR1 MGHDK, CDR2 SYGVNS. The CDR3 loop spans 12 amino acids. Trimming cost V 2 bases and J 5 bases, with 5 bases left between them. DNA for the CDR3: TGTGCCAGCAGTGAAATCGGAGATACGCAGTATTTT. The encoded protein is CASSEIGDTQYF.

In this sample, this clonotype turned up many times. The chain employs TRBV7-2 and TRBJ1-5; 8 bases fit TRBD1. Losses at the gene ends were 0 bases for V and 7 bases for J; bases not matched to a gene: 17. Germline loops: CDR1 SGHTA, CDR2 FQGNSA. The CDR3 extends over 19 amino acids. CDR3 in DNA: TGTGCCAGCAGCTTAGCGGTGTGGCAGGGGGCCCTTCAACTCCAGCCCCAGCATTTT. This codes for CASSLAVWQGALQLQPQHF.

Details on this clonotype: A much larger clone differs by one base, so this may be a read error. CDR3 residues: CASSYAPGDAQYF. The DNA of the CDR3 is TGTGCCAGCAGTTACGCTCCGGGGGATGCGCAGTATTTT. The chain employs TRBV6-2 or TRBV6-3 and TRBJ2-3; D perhaps matches TRBD2 (6 bases). The CDR3 runs 13 residues. In germline, CDR1 is MNHEY, CDR2 SVGEGT. Trimming shortened V by 2 bases and J by 10 bases, and 13 bases separated the two germline ends.

Remarks on this clonotype: A single base separates this from a much larger clone, so it may be a read error. The gene calls are TRBV6-6 and TRBJ2-2; no reliable D call. Germline V lookup: CDR1 MNHNY, CDR2 SVGAGI (reference sequence). The CDR3 sequence is 11 residues long. V lost 7 bases to trimming and J lost 5 bases, with 5 bases between them. CDR3 region: CASIYTGELFF. The CDR3 nucleotides are TGTGCCAGCATTTATACCGGGGAGCTGTTTTTT.

This clonotype occurred many times. The rearrangement links TRBV4-1 to TRBJ2-3; D gene uncertain. Per germline, CDR1 MGHRA and CDR2 YSYEKL. V was cut by 0 bases and J by 0 bases, with 7 bases left in between. The CDR3 loop spans 15 amino acids. Here the CDR3 DNA reads TGCGCCAGCAGCCAAGATCCCGGCAGCACAGATACGCAGTATTTT. It translates to CASSQDPGSTDTQYF.

This clonotype was detected many times. The J gene is TRBJ1-4, the V gene TRBV19; no reliable D call. CDR3 length: 11 residues. V was trimmed by 10 bases and J by 13 bases, leaving 16 bases between them. Germline lookup yields CDR1 LNHDA and CDR2 SQIVND (reference sequence). The CDR3 bases are TGTGCCACCGGACCGAAGATTGGACTGTTTTTT. Protein sequence: CATGPKIGLFF.

Remarks on this clonotype: A read error is possible here, since a much larger clone lies one base away. The V call is TRBV6-5, the J call TRBJ2-7; TRBD2 matches at 7 bases. From germline, CDR1 is MNHEY and CDR2 SVGAGI. The CDR3 has 14 amino acids. CDR3 sequence reads: CACSYVGGYYEQYF. CDR3 nucleotide sequence: TGTGCCTGCAGTTACGTCGGGGGGTACTACGAGCAGTACTTC.

This clonotype was seen at least ten times. This chain uses TRBV27 with TRBJ2-7; the D gene is possibly TRBD1 (6 bases). Trimming stripped 6 bases from V and 5 bases from J, with 11 bases between. This CDR3 spans 12 amino acids. The germline gives CDR1 MNHEY, CDR2 SMNVEV (reference sequence). The DNA for the CDR3 is TGTGCCAGCAGACAGGGTGTCGACGAGCAGTACTTC. Translated: CASRQGVDEQYF.

This clonotype was recorded at least ten times. J is TRBJ2-7 and V is TRBV12-3 or TRBV12-4; 9 nucleotides align to TRBD1. There are 14 residues in the CDR3. V lost 3 bases to trimming and J lost 2 bases; unmatched junction nucleotides: 2. This CDR3 is CASSLRTGAYEQYF. The CDR3 bases are TGTGCCAGCAGTTTGCGGACAGGGGCCTACGAGCAGTACTTC.

The sample holds many counts of this clonotype. This chain links TRBV12-3 or TRBV12-4 with TRBJ2-3; D tentatively reads TRBD1 or TRBD2 (6 bases each). CDR3 size: 16 residues. V shed 1 base and J shed 2 bases, with 13 bases lying between them. The CDR3 region is CASSLVSGGATDTQYF. DNA of the CDR3: TGTGCCAGCAGTTTAGTCTCCGGGGGCGCCACAGATACGCAGTATTTT.

The table lists this clonotype with many counts. This chain joins TRBV9 and TRBJ1-1; weak D call: TRBD1 (6 bases). V was cut by 0 bases and J by 3 bases, with 12 bases left in between. The CDR3 contains 15 residues. Germline V CDR1 and CDR2: SGDLS, YYNGEE. This CDR3 reads CASSVGQGLDTEAFF. In DNA, the CDR3 is TGTGCCAGCAGCGTAGGTCAGGGGTTGGACACTGAAGCTTTCTTT.

To note about this clonotype: A much larger clone sits a single nucleotide away, making a read error possible. A read error is likely, as this CDR3 ends without the conserved phenylalanine or tryptophan. The V call is TRBV4-1, the J call TRBJ2-1; 9 positions agree with TRBD1. The germline CDR1 and CDR2 sequences are MGHRA and YSYEKL. The CDR3 loop spans 15 amino acids. Unmatched junction bases numbered 0, after V lost 1 base and J lost 2 bases. As DNA, the CDR3 is TGCGCCAGCAGCCAAGGGACAGGGGCCTACAATGAGCAGTTCTCC. Its protein is CASSQGTGAYNEQFS.

With respect to this clonotype: Since a much larger clone is just one base distant, this may be a read error. The CDR3 does not close with the conserved phenylalanine or tryptophan, likely indicating a read error. The chain combines TRBV29-1 with TRBJ1-1; D uncertain. This CDR3 comprises 12 residues. Trimming took 5 bases from V and 1 from J, leaving 8 bases between them. The germline gives CDR1 SQVTM, CDR2 ANQGSEA. CDR3 sequence reads: CSVIRQNTEAFL. CDR3 nucleotides: TGCAGCGTTATACGACAGAACACTGAAGCTTTCCTT.

This clonotype showed up many times. The chain uses TRBV7-9 and TRBJ2-7; D unresolved. Trimming took off 5 bases at V and 4 bases at J, with 9 bases between the two ends. The germline V gene has CDR1 SEHNR and CDR2 FQNEAQ (reference sequence). This CDR3 region has 12 residues. Written as DNA, the CDR3 is TGTGCCAGCAGCGATACACAGTACGAGCAGTACTTC. Its translation: CASSDTQYEQYF.

This clonotype was counted ten times or more. V gene TRBV5-4 combines with J gene TRBJ2-7; possibly TRBD2 for D (6 bases). V shed 2 bases and J shed 5 bases, with 14 bases lying between them. This CDR3 contains 14 residues. Germline CDR1 SGHNT, CDR2 YYREEE (reference sequence). CDR3 in amino acids: CASSFRGGDHEQYF. CDR3 sequence (DNA): TGTGCCAGCAGCTTCCGGGGAGGCGACCACGAGCAGTACTTC.

Worth noting for this clonotype: A much larger clone differs from this one at a single base, so this may be a read error. This chain joins TRBV7-9 and TRBJ2-5, with 11 bases identical to TRBD2. With 7 bases clipped from V and 0 bases from J, the junction kept 4 bases outside the gene matches. The CDR3 is 15 amino acids. Germline V gene sequence: CDR1 SEHNR, CDR2 FQNEAQ (reference sequence). CDR3 coding DNA: TGTGCCAGCAACCTACTAGCGGGGGACCAAGAGACCCAGTACTTC. Protein: CASNLLAGDQETQYF.

The gene calls are TRBV6-2 or TRBV6-3 and TRBJ2-7; the match to TRBD1 covers 7 bases. Germline loops: CDR1 MNHEY, CDR2 SVGEGT. Trimming at V came to 7 bases and at J to 3 bases, leaving 6 bases not matched to a gene. This CDR3 has 13 amino acids. The CDR3 DNA sequence: TGTGCCAGCAACCGGGACAGTGACTACGAGCAGTACTTC. It is translated as CASNRDSDYEQYF.

This clonotype was seen many times. The genes are TRBV4-1 and TRBJ1-2; TRBD1 is a possible D gene (5 bases). Trimming removed 2 bases from V and 4 bases from J, with 17 bases in between. Germline CDR1 reads MGHRA; CDR2 reads YSYEKL. CDR3 length: 16 amino acids. The CDR3 region has the DNA TGCGCCAGCAGCCAACCACCGCGGGGCAGAGGCTATGGCTACACCTTC. Protein sequence: CASSQPPRGRGYGYTF.